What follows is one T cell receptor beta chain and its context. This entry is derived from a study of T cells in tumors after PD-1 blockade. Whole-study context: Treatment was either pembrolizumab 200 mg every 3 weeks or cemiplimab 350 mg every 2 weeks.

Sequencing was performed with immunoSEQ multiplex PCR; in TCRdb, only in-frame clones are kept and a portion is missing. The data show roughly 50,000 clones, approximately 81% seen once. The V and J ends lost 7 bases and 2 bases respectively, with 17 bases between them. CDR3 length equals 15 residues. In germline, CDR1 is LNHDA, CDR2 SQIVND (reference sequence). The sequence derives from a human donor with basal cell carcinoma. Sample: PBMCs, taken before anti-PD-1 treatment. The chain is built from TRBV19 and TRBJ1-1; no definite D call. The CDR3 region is CASKEGNLFNTEAFF. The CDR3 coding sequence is TGTGCCAGTAAAGAAGGGAACTTATTCAACACTGAAGCTTTCTTT.